This T cell receptor beta chain derives from a study of blood T cells in healthy people across ages. Overall study results and limits: A roughly linear age-dependent decrease characterized TCR beta diversity per million T cells.

Whenever a sample was processed, at least 7 million PBMCs were isolated. The CDR3 is made up of 14 amino acids. V shed 4 bases and J shed 5 bases, with 13 bases lying between them. From germline, CDR1 is SGDLS and CDR2 YYNGEE. A sample-barcoded 5' primer and a J-beta primer mix were used in a second PCR of about 7 to 12 cycles. TCRdb reprocessed the 5' RACE reads via MiXCR and lists one record per CDR3 protein. The sample includes under 800,000 distinct CDR3 sequences, approximately 21% of them seen just once. This clonotype occurred many times. Antigen unknown. Sequencing was carried out using blood. The source is a man between 65 and 85 years old in good health. The chain uses TRBV9 and TRBJ2-1; D unresolved. The CDR3 sequence: CASSPRTEHNEQFF. The CDR3 DNA is TGTGCCAGCAGCCCCCGGACCGAACACAATGAGCAGTTCTTC.